The clone carrying this T cell receptor (beta chain) was picked up a small number of times. This record comes from a study of T-cell reconstitution after alpha-beta-depleted transplantation in children. For TCRbeta, the library was prepared with unique molecular identifiers. A single record per CDR3 protein comes from TCRdb applying MiXCR to the PCR reads. The sample includes roughly 500,000 distinct CDR3 sequences, over 25% seen only once; the top ten take roughly 2.5%. The sample here was PBMCs from the stem cell graft donor, taken from the stem cell graft. The clonotype comes from a human donor who donated a stem cell graft to a child with aplastic anemia.

CDR3 DNA: TGTGCCAGTAGGCCCGGACAGGGGGCCCAGCCCCAGCATTTT. It specifies CASRPGQGAQPQHF. The chain carries TRBV19 and TRBJ1-5; 11 nucleotides match TRBD1. Trimming cost V 6 bases and J 7 bases; bases outside gene matches: 5. Germline CDR1 LNHDA, CDR2 SQIVND (reference sequence). The CDR3 has 14 residues. The full variable domain, completed using reference TRBV19 and TRBJ1-5, is DGGITQSPKYLFRKEGQNVTLSCEQNLNHDAMYWYRQDPGQGLRLIYYSQIVNDFQKGDIAEGYSVSREKKESFPLTVTSAQKNPTAFYLCASRPGQGAQPQHFGDGTRLSIL.